The sequence of this TCR beta chain was determined in a study of cytomegalovirus exposure and HLA in healthy donors. General observations from the study: CMV serostatus was the sole immune exposure data available. In a later analysis, at a false discovery rate of 0.05, some 17,000 TCR beta sequences were associated with HLA alleles. The study dropped some indistinguishable V segments, TRBV6-2 and TRBV6-3 among them.

CDR1 is MGHRA, CDR2 YSYEKL, per germline. The CDR3 has 15 residues. With 0 bases clipped from V and 10 bases from J, the junction kept 9 bases outside the gene matches. For this clone: Its antigen is undetermined.

PCR involved 60 Vbeta and 13 Jbeta primers. Libraries were prepared by immunoSEQ multiplex PCR; TCRdb keeps only in-frame clonotypes and omits some of them. The data hold tens of thousands of clones, with around 85% observed a single time. This TCR derives from a man aged 18-30 years in good health and CMV-seronegative. This sequence joins TRBV4-1 and TRBJ2-1, with TRBD2 identical over 7 bases. The sequencing sample was made of PBMCs. Here the CDR3 reads CASSQEDRGEGEQFF. CDR3 in DNA: TGCGCCAGCAGCCAAGAAGATCGGGGGGAAGGAGAGCAGTTCTTC.